Listed below are T cell receptor beta chains from one sample, sequenced in a study of cytomegalovirus exposure and HLA in healthy donors. Assay used: immunoSEQ multiplex PCR; TCRdb lists only in-frame clones, some missing. The sample records fewer than 250,000 clones, about 81% being singletons. The sample was PBMCs. These receptors originate from a man under 40 in good health and CMV-seropositive. Both conserved end residues are part of each CDR3. A D gene is named only where the DNA matches it firmly. The listing skips clone size in some rows; elsewhere it reads once, few, many or a size class.

clone size: NA
V gene: TRBV7-8
D gene: NA
J gene: TRBJ2-1
CDR3 protein: CASRGTRGYNEQFF
CDR3 DNA: TGTGCCAGCAGGGGTACTAGAGGGTACAATGAGCAGTTCTTC

clone size: NA
V gene: TRBV27
D gene: NA
J gene: TRBJ2-7
CDR3 protein: CASSFAARQHEQYF
CDR3 DNA: TGTGCCAGCAGTTTCGCTGCTCGACAACACGAGCAGTACTTC

clone size: few
V gene: TRBV11-2
D gene: NA
J gene: TRBJ2-2
CDR3 protein: CASKLVGVGELFF
CDR3 DNA: TGTGCCAGCAAATTAGTCGGAGTAGGGGAGCTGTTTTTT

clone size: NA
V gene: TRBV6-1
D gene: NA
J gene: TRBJ2-1
CDR3 protein: CASREMGTFYNEQFF
CDR3 DNA: TGTGCCAGCAGGGAAATGGGGACATTCTACAATGAGCAGTTCTTC

clone size: NA
V gene: TRBV13
D gene: NA
J gene: TRBJ1-1
CDR3 protein: CASSLAPEGIGSTEAFF
CDR3 DNA: TGTGCCAGCAGCTTAGCTCCGGAGGGGATTGGGAGCACTGAAGCTTTCTTT

clone size: NA
V gene: TRBV19
D gene: TRBD1
J gene: TRBJ1-2
CDR3 protein: CASRGQVDGYTF
CDR3 DNA: TGTGCCAGTAGGGGACAGGTAGATGGCTACACCTTC

clone size: once
V gene: TRBV4-3
D gene: TRBD2
J gene: TRBJ2-3
CDR3 protein: CASSQDKLLAGADTQYF
CDR3 DNA: TGCGCCAGCAGCCAAGATAAGCTCCTAGCGGGAGCAGATACGCAGTATTTT

clone size: once
V gene: TRBV6-6
D gene: TRBD2
J gene: TRBJ2-7
CDR3 protein: CASTLTSGGYEQYF
CDR3 DNA: TGTGCCAGCACCCTGACTAGCGGGGGTTACGAGCAGTACTTC

clone size: NA
V gene: TRBV29-1
D gene: NA
J gene: TRBJ2-1
CDR3 protein: CSDDPAREQFF
CDR3 DNA: TGCAGCGACGACCCGGCTAGGGAGCAGTTCTTC

clone size: once
V gene: TRBV5-3
D gene: TRBD2
J gene: TRBJ2-2
CDR3 protein: CARSLWMAGGNTGELFF
CDR3 DNA: TGTGCCAGAAGCTTATGGATGGCGGGGGGTAACACCGGGGAGCTGTTTTTT

clone size: NA
V gene: TRBV5-4
D gene: NA
J gene: TRBJ2-5
CDR3 protein: CASTRLGPQETQYF
CDR3 DNA: TGTGCCAGCACCCGGTTGGGGCCCCAAGAGACCCAGTACTTC

clone size: NA
V gene: TRBV18
D gene: TRBD2
J gene: TRBJ2-1
CDR3 protein: CASSPNEGLATGNEQFF
CDR3 DNA: TGTGCCAGCTCACCAAACGAGGGACTAGCGACTGGCAATGAGCAGTTCTTC

clone size: NA
V gene: TRBV11-2
D gene: TRBD1
J gene: TRBJ2-7
CDR3 protein: CASSLAGQAREQYF
CDR3 DNA: TGTGCCAGCAGCTTAGCTGGACAGGCGCGCGAGCAGTACTTC

clone size: NA
V gene: TRBV7-2
D gene: NA
J gene: TRBJ1-2
CDR3 protein: CASSLDHSYGYTF
CDR3 DNA: TGTGCCAGCAGCTTAGACCACAGCTATGGCTACACCTTC

clone size: NA
V gene: TRBV4-3
D gene: TRBD1
J gene: TRBJ1-6
CDR3 protein: CASSGGTGESSPLHF
CDR3 DNA: TGCGCCAGTAGCGGCGGGACAGGGGAAAGTTCACCCCTCCACTTT

clone size: few
V gene: TRBV6-5
D gene: NA
J gene: TRBJ1-1
CDR3 protein: CASRFFTEAFF
CDR3 DNA: TGTGCCAGCAGATTCTTCACTGAAGCTTTCTTT

clone size: NA
V gene: TRBV4-3
D gene: TRBD2
J gene: TRBJ2-5
CDR3 protein: CASGPISGGPETQYF
CDR3 DNA: TGCGCCAGCGGACCTATAAGCGGGGGGCCGGAGACCCAGTACTTC

clone size: few
V gene: TRBV7-6
D gene: NA
J gene: TRBJ2-7
CDR3 protein: CASSLILGYEQYF
CDR3 DNA: TGTGCCAGCAGCTTGATTCTCGGCTACGAGCAGTACTTC

clone size: many
V gene: TRBV28
D gene: NA
J gene: TRBJ1-1
CDR3 protein: CASSPGRANTEAFF
CDR3 DNA: TGTGCCAGCAGCCCCGGGAGGGCGAACACTGAAGCTTTCTTT

clone size: NA
V gene: TRBV21-1
D gene: NA
J gene: TRBJ2-5
CDR3 protein: CASSKVSSGTFKDQETQYF
CDR3 DNA: TGTGCCAGCAGCAAAGTCTCTAGCGGGACCTTTAAGGACCAAGAGACCCAGTACTTC

clone size: NA
V gene: TRBV4-1
D gene: NA
J gene: TRBJ2-7
CDR3 protein: CASSPLHGSSYEQYF
CDR3 DNA: TGCGCCAGCAGCCCCCTTCACGGGAGCTCCTACGAGCAGTACTTC

clone size: NA
V gene: TRBV28
D gene: TRBD2
J gene: TRBJ2-7
CDR3 protein: CASSLGTSGISYEQYF
CDR3 DNA: TGTGCCAGCAGTTTAGGGACTAGCGGGATCTCCTACGAGCAGTACTTC

clone size: NA
V gene: TRBV21-1
D gene: NA
J gene: TRBJ2-7
CDR3 protein: CASSKARAFAYEQYF
CDR3 DNA: TGTGCCAGCAGCAAAGCGAGGGCCTTCGCCTACGAGCAGTACTTC

clone size: NA
V gene: TRBV7-9
D gene: NA
J gene: TRBJ1-5
CDR3 protein: CASSFGRNQPQHF
CDR3 DNA: TGTGCCAGCAGCTTTGGGAGAAATCAGCCCCAGCATTTT

clone size: NA
V gene: TRBV5-4
D gene: TRBD2
J gene: TRBJ2-5
CDR3 protein: CASSLAPSGGGTQYF
CDR3 DNA: TGTGCCAGCAGCTTGGCCCCTAGCGGCGGAGGGACCCAGTACTTC